Below, one T cell receptor beta chain is given with its context. This clonotype was detected a few times. The clone's antigen remains unknown. No qualities accompany the bases; no much larger clone lies one base away. Libraries of naive CD8 T cells were built from approximately 22,000 to 940,000 sorted cells, with 10%, 30% or 50% of the purified RNA used. On a BD FACSAria II, naive CD8 T cells were FACS-sorted as CD8+CD4-CCR7+CD45RA+ and collected into RLT Plus buffer. Roughly 10 TCR copies' worth of Jurkat RNA were spiked into about 20,000-1,100,000 naive CD8 T cell samples to test detection sensitivity. Enrichment of CD8 T cells was done with RosetteSep CD8+ T Cell Enrichment Cocktail plus Ficoll-Paque, and ACK red cell lysis came afterward. The data are from a study of molecular identifiers for immune sequencing clone quantification (dated by TCRdb to the late 2010s). With respect to the entire study: In a replicate experiment, RNA from about 20,000 or 100,000 naive CD8 T cells was split into five aliquots, four of which were sequenced. This methods study used CD8 T cells to benchmark TCR RNA copy counting and molecular-identifier clustering-based TCR repertoire sequencing (MIDCIRS). Summary of the overall study and its limitations: Spiked-in Jurkat TCR RNA (approximately 9 copies' worth), which is not part of the donor repertoire, was contained in the naive libraries. Modeling indicated about 3 TCR RNA copies recovered per cell, compared with 7.5 to 10 by digital PCR, which implies a capture efficiency of approximately 30%. Highly expanded clone sizes could be underestimated if identical TCR molecules share a barcode. Even against a background of about a million naive CD8 T cells, spiked-in Jurkat TCR RNA amounting to a single cell's worth was reported to be detectable. In CMV-specific effector cells, clones with more than 20 RNA copies contained over 97% of molecules, whereas in naive cells such clones contained under 1% of molecules. When barcode sub-clustering was not used, chimeric consensus sequences inflated TCR diversity, with chimeras reaching as high as 47%.

V lost 1 base and J lost 2 bases; the stretch between them is 18 bases long. Spanning cysteine to phenylalanine, the CDR3 consists of 16 amino acids. Only CDR3 DNA remains: 48 bases, in frame from the first base. CDR1 and CDR2 were assigned from the germline V gene (reference sequence) as DFQATT and SNEGSKA. Library method: PCR. The listed sequencing device is NextSeq 500. Preparation of bulk TCR libraries followed a previously described approach, with the TCR primers listed in Table S5. Purification of total RNA was performed with the Qiagen AllPrep DNA/RNA kit. Before any analysis, reads coming from multiple sequencing runs of the same library were combined into one pool. In the original analysis: Reads were retained only if the reads had an exact TCR constant sequence, and the retained reads were trimmed to 150 nt and grouped according to their 12-nt molecular barcodes. Reads in each barcode group were sub-clustered using a 15% Levenshtein threshold, and a quality-weighted consensus sequence was built for each RNA molecule. Non-functional sequences were filtered out, along with any lower-count sequence sitting one edit away from another sequence. Barcode sub-clusters with fewer than 20% of the maximum read count were removed, based on fitting two negative binomial distributions. The public reads were reprocessed in TCRdb via fastp at Q25 and MiXCR, keeping in-frame beta chains. Each entry is one CDR3 protein sequence, shown with its most common DNA and genes. TCRdb's processing, not the authors' own work, is the source of the V and J calls. The sample records about 510,000 distinct CDR3 sequences, roughly 25% of which are singletons. About 0.75% of the sample is taken by the ten largest.

Sequenced: naive CD8+ T cells from blood, with Jurkat cell RNA spiked in. The cell subset or site label, as the study defines it: FACS-sorted CD8+CD4-CCR7+CD45RA+ naive T cells. Rearrangement joined TRBV20-1 to TRBJ2-7; the D gene identity is not certain. The TCR was taken from a human donor in good health. Some libraries in this study had Jurkat cell RNA spiked in. The DNA is TGCAGTGCTAGAGTAGTCGTGGGCCGCCATGCCTACGAGCAGTACTTC. Its protein reads: CSARVVVGRHAYEQYF.